This T cell receptor (beta chain) is drawn from a study of T cell responses to AZD1222 COVID-19 vaccine. Study-level points and caveats: Repertoire sampling was restricted to post-peak T cell response timepoints. Vaccine-associated CD4 TCRs ranged over spike, dominating at 160-218 and 743-854. Reportedly, nearly half the spike-specific TCRs target unmutated variant regions. Two AZD1222 doses significantly raised spike-specific TCR breadth and depth over controls.

As concerns this clone: Its antigen is unknown.

The CDR3 spans 16 residues. The junction had 7 bases not matched to a gene; V was cut back by 5 bases and J by 1 base. Per germline, CDR1 LNHDA and CDR2 SQIVND (reference sequence). Using immunoSEQ multiplex PCR, the repertoire was profiled, and TCRdb retains in-frame clones only, with some absent. The sample lists about 77,000 clones; more than 85% were seen once. The V call is TRBV19, the J call TRBJ2-3, with 9 nucleotides matching TRBD1. This clonotype was sampled from an adult who received the AZD1222 COVID-19 vaccine. The material was peripheral blood, obtained 28 days after the second AZD1222 dose. The CDR3: CASSSTGGWGTDTQYF. The CDR3 DNA reads TGTGCCAGTAGTTCAACAGGGGGCTGGGGCACAGATACGCAGTATTTT.